Each of the 15 T cell receptor beta chains below was sequenced from the same sample in a study of cytomegalovirus exposure and HLA in healthy donors. Clones were read by immunoSEQ multiplex PCR, and TCRdb kept only the in-frame ones, dropping some. The table records some 170,000 clones, around nine tenths of them present only once. The sample comprised PBMCs. All receptors derive from a woman aged 18-29 years in good health and CMV-seropositive.

The chain recombines TRBV19 with TRBJ2-5; D unresolved. Between the trimmed V and J ends, which lost 9 bases and 5 bases, there was a span of 13 bases. CDR1 is LNHDA and CDR2 is SQIVND in the germline V gene (reference sequence). The CDR3 loop spans 12 amino acids. The CDR3 nucleotides read TGTGCCAGCTCGGAGTGGTCGGAGACCCAGTACTTC. As protein: CASSEWSETQYF. Drawing the rest from reference TRBV19 and TRBJ2-5, the complete variable domain is DGGITQSPKYLFRKEGQNVTLSCEQNLNHDAMYWYRQDPGQGLRLIYYSQIVNDFQKGDIAEGYSVSREKKESFPLTVTSAQKNPTAFYLCASSEWSETQYFGPGTRLLVL.

This chain links TRBV28 with TRBJ1-1; D gene unclear. Germline loops: CDR1 MDHEN, CDR2 SYDVKM. This CDR3 region has 13 residues. The V gene lost 6 bases and the J gene lost 4 bases, with 12 bases spanning the gap. The chain's CDR3 is CASRIGVRTEAFF. The CDR3 nucleotides read TGTGCCAGCAGGATCGGGGTGCGCACTGAAGCTTTCTTT. Using reference TRBV28 and TRBJ1-1 for the parts outside the CDR3, the full variable domain is DVKVTQSSRYLVKRTGEKVFLECVQDMDHENMFWYRQDPGLGLRLIYFSYDVKMKEKGDIPEGYSVSREKKERFSLILESASTNQTSMYLCASRIGVRTEAFFGQGTRLTVV.

Comments on this clone: Because the CDR3's place on the DNA is in doubt, the DNA is left out and the CDR3 is given as listed by TCRdb. The V and J genes are TRBV21-1 and TRBJ2-7; the D segment call TRBD2 is taken from the table without a DNA check. TRBV21-1 is termed a pseudogene. Termini included, the CDR3 measures 13 amino acids. The CDR3 protein is CASWAGGSYEQYF.

The V gene is TRBV18, the J gene TRBJ2-5, with a possible D match to TRBD1 (6 bases). The V end was cut by 5 bases, the J end by 5 bases, with 18 bases between. This CDR3 spans 15 amino acids. The germline V gene has CDR1 KGHSH and CDR2 LQKENI. CDR3 sequence reads: CASSSRQVTSETQYF. The CDR3 DNA reads TGTGCCAGCTCATCCAGACAGGTCACCTCGGAGACCCAGTACTTC.

CDR3 DNA sequence: TGTGCCAGCAGCTCTAGCGGGAGGGGCACAGATACGCAGTATTTT. This encodes CASSSSGRGTDTQYF. The rearrangement links TRBV13 to TRBJ2-3; 12 bases fit TRBD2. V shed 4 bases, J shed 1 base, and the junction held 0 bases outside the gene matches. The CDR3 covers 15 residues. Germline CDR1 reads PRHDT; CDR2 reads FYEKMQ (reference sequence).

The chain combines TRBV7-3 with TRBJ2-1, with D maybe TRBD1 (6 bases). Trimming shortened V by 5 bases and J by 2 bases, and 10 bases separated the two germline ends. This CDR3 spans 14 amino acids. Germline assignment: CDR1 SGHTA and CDR2 FQGTGA. The CDR3 region is CASSPRDTYNEQFF. The CDR3, as DNA: TGTGCCAGCAGCCCCCGGGACACCTACAATGAGCAGTTCTTC. The full variable domain, rest sourced from reference TRBV7-3 and TRBJ2-1, is GAGVSQTPSNKVTEKGKYVELRCDPISGHTALYWYRQSLGQGPEFLIYFQGTGAADDSGLPNDRFFAVRPEGSVSTLKIQRTERGDSAVYLCASSPRDTYNEQFFGPGTRLTVL.

This clone appeared once. The chain is built from TRBV5-6 and TRBJ1-1; TRBD1 might be the D (5 bases). This CDR3 contains 14 residues. Looked up from germline, CDR1 is SGHDT and CDR2 is YYEEEE. With 0 bases removed from V and 4 bases from J, the gap between germline ends came to 10 bases. The CDR3 sequence is CASSLEGIRTEAFF. The CDR3 nucleotides read TGTGCCAGCAGCTTGGAGGGGATTCGCACTGAAGCTTTCTTT.

V usage is TRBV28 and J usage is TRBJ1-1; 7 bases fit TRBD1. The CDR3 covers 16 residues. The junction had 10 bases not matched to a gene; V was cut back by 5 bases and J by 1 base. CDR1 is MDHEN, CDR2 SYDVKM, per germline. CDR3 bases: TGTGCCAGCAGTCTAAGAGGGACAGCTCGGAACACTGAAGCTTTCTTT. This encodes CASSLRGTARNTEAFF.

This chain links TRBV9 with TRBJ2-2; TRBD2 matches 11 bases. This CDR3 is 18 amino acids long. CDR1 and CDR2 (germline): SGDLS, YYNGEE. With 3 bases clipped from V and 6 bases from J, the junction kept 13 bases outside the gene matches. The CDR3 DNA is TGTGCCAGCAGCGCCCATCCCCGTAGCGGGAGGGGTGCCGGGGAGCTGTTTTTT. Translated: CASSAHPRSGRGAGELFF.

V gene TRBV28 combines with J gene TRBJ2-7; 8 bases align to TRBD1. Germline V gives CDR1 MDHEN, CDR2 SYDVKM. The CDR3 is made up of 13 amino acids. Trimming cost V 6 bases and J 3 bases; bases outside gene matches: 4. The CDR3 here is CASSQGTGYEQYF. For the CDR3, the DNA is TGTGCCAGCAGCCAGGGGACAGGCTACGAGCAGTACTTC.

This chain uses TRBV4-1 with TRBJ2-2; D unresolved. This CDR3 has 12 amino acids. V gave up 6 bases and J gave up 5 bases, with 7 bases separating them. The germline gives CDR1 MGHRA, CDR2 YSYEKL. This CDR3 reads CASRWRTGELFF. In DNA form, the CDR3 reads TGCGCCAGCAGGTGGCGGACCGGGGAGCTGTTTTTT.

This rearrangement joins TRBV27 to TRBJ1-2; D might be TRBD1 (6 bases). This CDR3 is 15 amino acids long. Germline V gene lookup returns CDR1 MNHEY and CDR2 SMNVEV (reference sequence). V was shortened by 5 bases and J by 4 bases, with 17 bases between the two germline ends. CDR3 sequence: CASSPDLGQPYGYTF. In DNA, the CDR3 is TGTGCCAGCAGTCCGGACCTAGGACAGCCCTATGGCTACACCTTC.

V gene TRBV10-1 combines with J gene TRBJ1-5; 7 nucleotides match TRBD1. V lost 8 bases to trimming and J lost 5 bases; unmatched junction nucleotides: 12. CDR1 WNHNN and CDR2 SYGVQD come from the germline V gene (reference sequence). The CDR3 has 15 residues. The CDR3 reads CASSETGEPDQPQHF. The CDR3 bases are TGCGCCAGCTCTGAAACAGGGGAACCGGATCAGCCCCAGCATTTT.

CDR3 bases: TGTGCCATCACTGGACAGGCTAATGGTGAAGCTTTCTTT. Amino acid sequence: CAITGQANGEAFF. The V gene is TRBV10-3, the J gene TRBJ1-1; 7 nucleotides line up with TRBD1. V lost 7 bases and J lost 7; bases outside the gene matches: 9. CDR1 is ENHRY and CDR2 is SYGVKD in the germline V gene. The CDR3 has 13 residues.

The V call is TRBV19, the J call TRBJ1-5; perhaps TRBD1 as D (6 bases). The CDR3 has 15 residues. V was shortened by 8 bases and J by 4 bases, with 18 bases between the two germline ends. Germline CDR1 is LNHDA and CDR2 is SQIVND (reference sequence). In nucleotides, the CDR3 is TGTGCCAGTGCCGGGGCAGCGGGGGCAAATCAGCCCCAGCATTTT. It translates to CASAGAAGANQPQHF.